Given below is one TCR beta chain in context. The antigen remains unidentified. This sample is part of a study of cytomegalovirus exposure and HLA in healthy donors. Findings of the study overall: In vitro testing confirmed a few CMV-associated chains as specific for CMV antigens. In a later analysis, an Asian-associated ancestry cluster reportedly showed fewer N-insertions than the 666-donor mean. Data from an earlier analysis indicated that most TCR beta V segments were productive either about 87% or about 30% of the time.

This CDR3 has 15 residues. Trimming at V came to 6 bases and at J to 3 bases, leaving 8 bases not matched to a gene. From germline, CDR1 is SNHLY and CDR2 FYNNEI. The study ran its PCR with 60 Vbeta and 13 Jbeta primers. Sequencing was performed with immunoSEQ multiplex PCR; in TCRdb, only in-frame clones are kept and a portion is missing. The repertoire holds approximately 150,000 clones, with approximately 79% as singletons. This receptor was obtained from a woman in her 30s in good health and CMV-seronegative. V and J are TRBV2 and TRBJ2-1; 7 nucleotides agree with TRBD2. Sequenced material: PBMCs. This CDR3 is CASSGSGTGYNEQFF. CDR3 in DNA: TGTGCCAGCAGCGGGAGCGGGACGGGCTACAATGAGCAGTTCTTC.